A single sample is the source of the 13 T cell receptor beta chains below, sequenced in a study of T cell responses to AZD1222 COVID-19 vaccine. Method: immunoSEQ multiplex PCR; TCRdb's copy keeps in-frame clones and lacks some. The sample has 95,000 to 150,000 clones, 75% to 90% seen once. Sequenced material: peripheral blood, taken on day 0 of AZD1222 vaccination. These receptors were taken from an adult in good health.

V and J are TRBV27 and TRBJ1-1, with D perhaps TRBD1 (5 bases). V was clipped by 3 bases and J by 0 bases, with 11 bases between them. Germline lookup yields CDR1 MNHEY and CDR2 SMNVEV (reference sequence). This CDR3 region has 15 residues. The CDR3, as DNA: TGTGCCAGCAGTTTCACGGGACCGATGAACACTGAAGCTTTCTTT. Protein: CASSFTGPMNTEAFF.

The genes are TRBV10-3 and TRBJ1-2, with D possibly TRBD1 on 6 matching bases. Trimming removed 2 bases from V and 4 bases from J, with 11 bases in between. CDR3 length: 14 residues. Per the germline V gene, CDR1 is ENHRY and CDR2 is SYGVKD. The CDR3: CAISEADSTYGYTF. The CDR3, as DNA: TGTGCCATCAGTGAGGCGGACAGCACCTATGGCTACACCTTC.

The gene calls are TRBV13 and TRBJ2-3; the D call may be TRBD1 or TRBD2 (6 bases each). This CDR3 has 21 residues. Germline V gives CDR1 PRHDT, CDR2 FYEKMQ (reference sequence). V was cut by 2 bases and J by 0 bases, with 27 bases left in between. The chain's CDR3 is CASSLRGPRDKGVRSTDTQYF. DNA of the CDR3: TGTGCCAGCAGCTTACGGGGGCCGAGAGATAAGGGGGTACGAAGCACAGATACGCAGTATTTT.

The CDR3 DNA follows: TGTGCCAGCAGCTTAGGGCAGCCCTACTCCTACGAGCAGTACTTC. It specifies CASSLGQPYSYEQYF. The chain recombines TRBV7-3 with TRBJ2-7; D remains ambiguous. From germline, CDR1 is SGHTA and CDR2 FQGTGA. V was cut by 2 bases and J by 0 bases, with 11 bases left in between. The CDR3 is 15 residues long. Using reference TRBV7-3 and TRBJ2-7 for the parts outside the CDR3, the full variable domain is GAGVSQTPSNKVTEKGKYVELRCDPISGHTALYWYRQSLGQGPEFLIYFQGTGAADDSGLPNDRFFAVRPEGSVSTLKIQRTERGDSAVYLCASSLGQPYSYEQYFGPGTRLTVT.

The chain joins TRBV5-1 to TRBJ2-7; tentatively, D is TRBD2 (5 bases). The CDR3 totals 12 residues. Trimming cost V 4 bases and J 5 bases, with 10 bases left between them. Germline values: CDR1 SGHRS, CDR2 YFSETQ. In nucleotides, the CDR3 is TGCGCCAGCAGCCCGGCGGGTAACGAGCAGTACTTC. It encodes CASSPAGNEQYF.

The chain links TRBV14 to TRBJ2-7, with D unclear. Germline CDR1 SGHDN, CDR2 FVKESK. Trimming stripped 1 base from V and 6 bases from J, with 16 bases between. The CDR3 spans 15 residues. CDR3 sequence: CASSQVSNRFGEQYF. CDR3 sequence (DNA): TGTGCCAGCAGCCAAGTATCAAATAGGTTCGGCGAGCAGTACTTC. Variable domain in full (rest from reference TRBV14 and TRBJ2-7): EAGVTQFPSHSVIEKGQTVTLRCDPISGHDNLYWYRRVMGKEIKFLLHFVKESKQDESGMPNNRFLAERTGGTYSTLKVQPAELEDSGVYFCASSQVSNRFGEQYFGPGTRLTVT.

The chain links TRBV5-1 to TRBJ1-1; TRBD1 matches at 10 bases. The CDR3 totals 14 residues. Per the germline V gene, CDR1 is SGHRS and CDR2 is YFSETQ. V dropped 4 bases and J dropped 4; count of bases not matched to a gene: 4. CDR3 in DNA: TGCGCCAGCAGCCCCCGGACAGGGGGCACTGAAGCTTTCTTT. Its translation: CASSPRTGGTEAFF.

This sequence joins TRBV15 and TRBJ1-3; unclear D gene. With 0 bases removed from V and 4 bases from J, the gap between germline ends came to 7 bases. CDR3 length: 14 residues. The germline gives CDR1 LNHNV, CDR2 YYDKDF (reference sequence). The CDR3 is CATSRDAEGNTIYF. The CDR3 DNA sequence: TGTGCCACCAGCAGAGACGCAGAAGGAAACACCATATATTTT.

This clone was counted a single time. V usage is TRBV9 and J usage is TRBJ2-1, with D possibly matching TRBD2 (6 bases). This CDR3 spans 14 amino acids. Germline V lookup: CDR1 SGDLS, CDR2 YYNGEE. The V end lost 4 bases, the J end lost 7 bases, and 15 bases lay between the germline ends. CDR3 protein: CASSTLGRGNEQFF. Here the CDR3 DNA reads TGTGCCAGCAGCACACTAGGGCGGGGTAATGAGCAGTTCTTC.

This clone has just a few counts. This chain uses TRBV6-6 with TRBJ1-5, with D possibly being TRBD1 (5 bases). The germline V and J ends were trimmed by 7 bases and 2 bases, with 18 bases remaining between them. CDR1 MNHNY and CDR2 SVGAGI come from the germline V gene (reference sequence). This CDR3 has 16 residues. The DNA for the CDR3 is TGTGCCAGCACCATACGGGAGGGGATGGGCAATCAGCCCCAGCATTTT. Translation gives CASTIREGMGNQPQHF.

The chain combines TRBV18 with TRBJ1-1; D may be TRBD1 (6 bases). The germline V gene has CDR1 KGHSH and CDR2 LQKENI. The CDR3 has 15 residues. The germline V and J ends were trimmed by 5 bases and 0 bases, with 13 bases remaining between them. The CDR3, as DNA: TGTGCCAGCTCAAAAGGACAGACCATGAACACTGAAGCTTTCTTT. Translated, it gives CASSKGQTMNTEAFF.

V gene TRBV2 combines with J gene TRBJ2-1, with 7 bases fitting TRBD2. With V trimmed by 11 bases and J by 1 base, 8 bases remained unmatched. This CDR3 has 14 amino acids. The germline V gene encodes CDR1 SNHLY and CDR2 FYNNEI. The CDR3 DNA reads TGTGCCTCCACCCGGGGAGGGTCCTACAATGAGCAGTTCTTC. It yields the protein CASTRGGSYNEQFF.

The rearrangement uses TRBV30 and TRBJ1-5, with 7 positions matching TRBD1. CDR3 size: 15 residues. Germline-derived CDR1 and CDR2 are GTSNPN and SVGIG (reference sequence). V was clipped by 2 bases and J by 0 bases; unmatched bases: 4. The CDR3 sequence: CAWSHRGLSNQPQHF. The DNA of the CDR3 is TGTGCCTGGAGTCACAGGGGACTTAGCAATCAGCCCCAGCATTTT.